The TCR beta chain under discussion was sequenced for a study of blood T cell repertoires in COVID-19. Assignments of participants to cohorts depended upon their own reported clinical history. Each exposed participant met a COVID-19 case in the 2 weeks preceding study entry. The method was immunoSEQ multiplex PCR; TCRdb's version includes in-frame clones alone and lacks a portion of them. The data contain 250,000 or so clones, over 70% of them singletons. Sequences were obtained from PBMCs or T cells enriched from blood (not recorded which). The origin of this receptor is a woman in her thirties or forties who had been exposed to COVID-19.

The CDR3 nucleotides are TGCAGTGCAGAGGGTCCCCGGGAGCAGTTCTTC. Amino acids: CSAEGPREQFF. The chain employs TRBV20-1 and TRBJ2-1; D is possibly TRBD2 (5 bases). Germline V gene sequence: CDR1 DFQATT, CDR2 SNEGSKA (reference sequence). CDR3 size: 11 residues. The ends were cut back, 6 bases at V and 10 bases at J, with 13 bases in the middle.